These 31 T cell receptor beta chains were all obtained from the same sample, sequenced in a study of PD-1 blockade in mismatch repair-deficient tumors. Data came from immunoSEQ multiplex PCR; TCRdb stores just in-frame clones and leaves some out. The profile shows roughly 13,000 clones, around 83% of them singletons. This sample's time point: 10-day in vitro stimulation with candidate neoantigen peptide 6. The antigens of these receptors remain unknown. The sequencing here drew on cells cultured in vitro, taken from a patient treated with pembrolizumab. Receptor source: an adult with mismatch repair-deficient cancer.

This chain joins TRBV25-1 and TRBJ2-7; D is ambiguous. Deletions cut 1 base from V and 7 bases from J, with 8 bases between. Germline loops: CDR1 MGHDK, CDR2 SYGVNS. This CDR3 is built from 12 residues. This chain's CDR3 is CASSEFGWEQYF. CDR3 coding DNA: TGTGCCAGCAGTGAATTTGGATGGGAGCAGTACTTC.

This clone was picked up one time. The chain joins TRBV7-9 to TRBJ2-1; maybe TRBD1 (8 bases). Germline CDR1 SEHNR, CDR2 FQNEAQ (reference sequence). Trimming pared 1 base from V and 12 bases from J, leaving 13 bases between. The CDR3 is made up of 13 amino acids. The CDR3 protein is CASSLDTGGAQFF. CDR3 DNA sequence: TGTGCCAGCAGCTTAGATACAGGGGGGGCGCAGTTCTTC.

CDR3 loop: CASSSLDRVYNEQFF. CDR3 DNA: TGTGCCAGCAGCTCCCTGGACAGGGTCTACAATGAGCAGTTCTTC. The rearrangement uses TRBV13 and TRBJ2-1, with 8 positions matching TRBD1. CDR1 PRHDT and CDR2 FYEKMQ come from the germline V gene (reference sequence). This CDR3 comprises 15 residues. V gave up 4 bases and J gave up 3 bases; unmatched junction bases: 5. The full variable domain, rest sourced from reference TRBV13 and TRBJ2-1, is AAGVIQSPRHLIKEKRETATLKCYPIPRHDTVYWYQQGPGQDPQFLISFYEKMQSDKGSIPDRFSAQQFSDYHSELNMSSLELGDSALYFCASSSLDRVYNEQFFGPGTRLTVL.

This chain joins TRBV7-9 and TRBJ2-7; D might be TRBD1 (5 bases). This CDR3 has 13 residues. With 4 bases removed from V and 2 bases from J, the gap between germline ends came to 9 bases. The germline CDR1 and CDR2 sequences are SEHNR and FQNEAQ (reference sequence). The CDR3 sequence: CASSSGRAYEQYF. The CDR3 nucleotides are TGTGCCAGCAGCTCCGGCAGGGCCTACGAGCAGTACTTC.

This chain connects TRBV27 to TRBJ1-2; D not certain. The CDR3 consists of 13 residues. From germline, CDR1 is MNHEY and CDR2 SMNVEV (reference sequence). Between the trimmed V and J ends, which lost 0 bases and 5 bases, there was a span of 7 bases. DNA of the CDR3: TGTGCCAGCAGTTTATCAGGGCGGTATGGCTACACCTTC. Its protein is CASSLSGRYGYTF.

CDR3 in amino acids: CASSQMLGAGAPDTQYF. CDR3 sequence (DNA): TGTGCCAGCAGCCAAATGCTTGGAGCGGGAGCCCCAGATACGCAGTATTTT. The V gene is TRBV14, the J gene TRBJ2-3; 8 nucleotides match TRBD2. Germline lookup yields CDR1 SGHDN and CDR2 FVKESK. J lost 4 bases, V lost 2 bases, and 11 bases had no gene match. This CDR3 spans 17 amino acids.

The CDR3 DNA sequence: TGCGCCAGCAGCCGATCTGGTGCAAGCGGAAGCTCCTACAATGAGCAGTTCTTC. Its translation is CASSRSGASGSSYNEQFF. This chain uses TRBV4-1 with TRBJ2-1; D may be TRBD2 (5 bases). Germline V gene sequence: CDR1 MGHRA, CDR2 YSYEKL. The ends were cut back, 4 bases at V and 0 bases at J, with 19 bases in the middle. This CDR3 region has 18 residues.

This chain uses TRBV29-1 with TRBJ2-1; D is perhaps TRBD1 (6 bases). Looked up from germline, CDR1 is SQVTM and CDR2 is ANQGSEA. V lost 2 bases and J 7 bases, leaving 15 bases between the germline ends. The CDR3 extends over 14 amino acids. The CDR3 region has the DNA TGCAGCGTTGAAACGAAGGGAAGGGGGAATGAGCAGTTCTTC. This codes for CSVETKGRGNEQFF.

The chain carries TRBV5-8 and TRBJ1-5; no clear D gene. The germline V and J ends were trimmed by 4 bases and 0 bases, with 5 bases remaining between them. The length of the CDR3 is 13 residues. CDR1 SGHTS and CDR2 YDEGEE come from the germline V gene. CDR3 sequence: CASSRYSNQPQHF. The CDR3 DNA follows: TGTGCCAGCAGCAGGTATAGCAATCAGCCCCAGCATTTT.

The chain is built from TRBV9 and TRBJ2-3, with 7 bases lining up with TRBD1. The CDR3 has 15 residues. Germline CDR1 reads SGDLS; CDR2 reads YYNGEE. J was trimmed by 1 base and V by 0 bases; bases with no gene match: 2. CDR3 DNA sequence: TGTGCCAGCAGCGTAGCCCAGGGGGGCACAGATACGCAGTATTTT. It yields the protein CASSVAQGGTDTQYF.

The CDR3, as DNA: TGTGCCAGCAGTTACTCGGGACTTTCCTACGAGCAGTACTTC. This sequence encodes CASSYSGLSYEQYF. The chain uses TRBV6-5 and TRBJ2-7; weak D call: TRBD2 (6 bases). Germline values: CDR1 MNHEY, CDR2 SVGAGI. The CDR3 has 14 amino acids. V lost 0 bases and J lost 1, with 7 bases in between.

J is TRBJ2-1 and V is TRBV27, with D tentatively TRBD1 (5 bases). Germline V gene lookup returns CDR1 MNHEY and CDR2 SMNVEV (reference sequence). Trimming pared 0 bases from V and 13 bases from J, leaving 16 bases between. The CDR3 runs 14 residues. This CDR3 is CASSLSGPVSRQFF. The DNA for the CDR3 is TGTGCCAGCAGTTTATCGGGGCCAGTTTCCCGTCAGTTCTTC.

V and J are TRBV29-1 and TRBJ1-2; D uncertain. The germline gives CDR1 SQVTM, CDR2 ANQGSEA. The CDR3 runs to 13 residues. The V end was cut by 3 bases, the J end by 0 bases, with 8 bases between. The CDR3 sequence is CSVESGTNYGYTF. CDR3 coding DNA: TGCAGCGTTGAGTCAGGAACTAACTATGGCTACACCTTC.

The V call is TRBV30, the J call TRBJ1-1; D not resolved. Germline CDR1 reads GTSNPN; CDR2 reads SVGIG (reference sequence). Trimming shortened V by 4 bases and J by 0 bases, and 9 bases separated the two germline ends. The CDR3 spans 13 residues. CDR3 DNA: TGTGCCTGGACCGAACATATGAACACTGAAGCTTTCTTT. It translates to CAWTEHMNTEAFF.

The rearrangement links TRBV2 to TRBJ2-1; D not resolved. Germline CDR1 is SNHLY and CDR2 is FYNNEI. V lost 4 bases and J 0 bases, leaving 10 bases between the germline ends. CDR3 size: 15 residues. DNA of the CDR3: TGTGCCAGCAGTGGCACTCGGAGCTCCTACAATGAGCAGTTCTTC. It codes for CASSGTRSSYNEQFF.

The chain has TRBV4-1 and TRBJ1-2; a weak D match, TRBD1 (6 bases). V gave up 1 base and J gave up 5 bases, with 23 bases separating them. This CDR3 has 18 amino acids. The germline gives CDR1 MGHRA, CDR2 YSYEKL. The CDR3 is CASSQGGPAVASGYGYTF. Here the CDR3 DNA reads TGCGCCAGCAGCCAAGGGGGGCCGGCGGTGGCAAGTGGGTATGGCTACACCTTC.

V gene TRBV28 combines with J gene TRBJ2-1, with TRBD2 matching 8 bases. CDR1 is MDHEN, CDR2 SYDVKM, per germline. V trimming: 4 bases; J trimming: 8 bases; junction bases outside the gene matches: 7. This CDR3 is built from 14 residues. The CDR3 is CASSSTGLAYEQFF. The CDR3 DNA sequence: TGTGCCAGCAGTTCGACTGGACTAGCATATGAGCAGTTCTTC.

The rearrangement joins TRBV4-2 to TRBJ2-3; D could derive from TRBD1 or TRBD2 (5 bases each). CDR1 LGHNA and CDR2 YNFKEQ come from the germline V gene. This CDR3 has 17 amino acids. V was shortened by 4 bases and J by 3 bases, with 20 bases between the two germline ends. The CDR3 region has the DNA TGTGCCAGCAGCCTTTTCGAAGGGGACCTCAAAACAGATACGCAGTATTTT. Protein: CASSLFEGDLKTDTQYF.

The CDR3 loop reads CASIPGGSVDTQYF. In nucleotides, the CDR3 is TGTGCCAGTATCCCAGGGGGCTCAGTAGATACGCAGTATTTT. J is TRBJ2-3 and V is TRBV19; 8 bases line up with TRBD1. The CDR3 spans 14 residues. With V trimmed by 7 bases and J by 5 bases, 8 bases remained unmatched. CDR1 LNHDA and CDR2 SQIVND come from the germline V gene (reference sequence).

The gene calls are TRBV10-1 and TRBJ1-2; D gene uncertain. V lost 0 bases and J 4 bases, leaving 6 bases between the germline ends. The CDR3 consists of 13 residues. The V gene's germline CDR1 is WNHNN and CDR2 SYGVQD (reference sequence). CDR3 DNA sequence: TGCGCCAGCAGTGAGTCGATGAGCTATGGCTACACCTTC. Its protein product is CASSESMSYGYTF.

This clone turned up a few times. The rearrangement joins TRBV6-1 to TRBJ2-7; perhaps TRBD2 as D (6 bases). The V end was cut by 3 bases, the J end by 0 bases, with 12 bases between. CDR3 size: 15 residues. CDR1 is MNHNS, CDR2 SASEGT, per germline. The CDR3 DNA is TGTGCCAGCAGTGACGGGGCTAGCGCCTCCTACGAGCAGTACTTC. Its translation is CASSDGASASYEQYF.

The V and J genes are TRBV19 and TRBJ1-5, with D possibly matching TRBD1 (5 bases). V shed 5 bases and J shed 6 bases, with 17 bases lying between them. Germline CDR1 and CDR2: LNHDA and SQIVND (reference sequence). The CDR3 sequence is 15 residues long. The CDR3 loop is CASSSNRGDGQPQHF. CDR3 in DNA: TGTGCCAGTAGTTCGAACCGGGGCGACGGTCAGCCCCAGCATTTT.

The chain recombines TRBV7-8 with TRBJ2-7; 8 nucleotides agree with TRBD1. The germline CDR1 and CDR2 sequences are SGHVS and FQNEAQ. The V segment lost 5 bases and the J segment 3 bases; nucleotides outside the gene matches: 12. The CDR3 covers 16 residues. The DNA for the CDR3 is TGTGCCAGCAGCAGACTGACAGGGGATTTGATCTACGAGCAGTACTTC. Its protein is CASSRLTGDLIYEQYF.

This chain joins TRBV29-1 and TRBJ2-1; the D is unclear. Trimming removed 3 bases at V and 4 bases at J, with 7 bases between. CDR1 and CDR2 (germline): SQVTM, ANQGSEA. The CDR3 is 12 amino acids. CDR3 loop: CSVENNYNEQFF. CDR3 coding DNA: TGCAGCGTTGAGAACAATTACAATGAGCAGTTCTTC.

The V and J genes are TRBV10-3 and TRBJ2-7; D gene unclear. In germline, CDR1 is ENHRY, CDR2 SYGVKD. V was cut by 4 bases and J by 6 bases, with 7 bases left in between. This CDR3 region has 11 residues. The CDR3 DNA sequence: TGTGCCATCAGTGGGTCCCTCGAGCAGTACTTC. As protein: CAISGSLEQYF.

The chain employs TRBV28 and TRBJ2-7; maybe TRBD2 (6 bases). Germline V gene lookup returns CDR1 MDHEN and CDR2 SYDVKM. V shed 5 bases and J shed 0 bases, with 17 bases lying between them. The CDR3 has 16 residues. CDR3 bases: TGTGCCAGCAGTGACCCGGCTAGCGCCTACTCCTACGAGCAGTACTTC. Protein sequence: CASSDPASAYSYEQYF.

The V gene is TRBV19, the J gene TRBJ1-2; D possibly corresponds to TRBD1 (5 bases). Germline CDR1 and CDR2: LNHDA and SQIVND (reference sequence). The length of the CDR3 is 15 residues. V was cut by 3 bases and J by 6 bases, with 17 bases left in between. CDR3 sequence: CASSMGRRRGDGYTF. For the CDR3, the DNA is TGTGCCAGTAGTATGGGGAGACGTCGGGGGGATGGCTACACCTTC.

V is TRBV7-8 and J is TRBJ2-1; 9 bases match TRBD1. Trimming took 2 bases from V and 7 from J; bases not matched to a gene: 9. This CDR3 comprises 16 residues. Germline V lookup: CDR1 SGHVS, CDR2 FQNEAQ. The CDR3 sequence is CASSLPRGTGFNEQFF. For the CDR3, the DNA is TGTGCCAGCAGCTTACCTCGAGGGACAGGGTTTAATGAGCAGTTCTTC.

The chain uses TRBV4-2 and TRBJ2-5, with 13 bases matching TRBD2. The germline gives CDR1 LGHNA, CDR2 YNFKEQ. Trimming cost V 4 bases and J 5 bases; bases outside gene matches: 19. There are 20 residues in the CDR3. DNA for the CDR3: TGTGCCAGCAGCCTCAAGACACGACTAGCGGGAGGTCGATCCATGGAGACCCAGTACTTC. It is translated as CASSLKTRLAGGRSMETQYF.

The table lists this clone with a count of one. CDR3 in amino acids: CASTRRGDLQVTGELFF. The CDR3 DNA reads as TGTGCCAGCACCCGGAGGGGTGACCTACAGGTCACCGGGGAGCTGTTTTTT. This chain links TRBV2 with TRBJ2-2; D is possibly TRBD2 (6 bases). The ends were cut back, 7 bases at V and 4 bases at J, with 22 bases in the middle. The germline CDR1 and CDR2 sequences are SNHLY and FYNNEI. CDR3 length: 17 residues.

This clone showed up just a few times. The rearrangement joins TRBV2 to TRBJ1-4, with D possibly matching TRBD1 (5 bases). This CDR3 is 15 amino acids long. CDR1 and CDR2 from the germline V gene are SNHLY and FYNNEI. Trimming stripped 8 bases from V and 3 bases from J, with 16 bases between. CDR3 loop: CASSPVGAANEKLFF. The CDR3 bases are TGTGCCAGCTCCCCCGTAGGGGCTGCTAATGAAAAACTGTTTTTT.